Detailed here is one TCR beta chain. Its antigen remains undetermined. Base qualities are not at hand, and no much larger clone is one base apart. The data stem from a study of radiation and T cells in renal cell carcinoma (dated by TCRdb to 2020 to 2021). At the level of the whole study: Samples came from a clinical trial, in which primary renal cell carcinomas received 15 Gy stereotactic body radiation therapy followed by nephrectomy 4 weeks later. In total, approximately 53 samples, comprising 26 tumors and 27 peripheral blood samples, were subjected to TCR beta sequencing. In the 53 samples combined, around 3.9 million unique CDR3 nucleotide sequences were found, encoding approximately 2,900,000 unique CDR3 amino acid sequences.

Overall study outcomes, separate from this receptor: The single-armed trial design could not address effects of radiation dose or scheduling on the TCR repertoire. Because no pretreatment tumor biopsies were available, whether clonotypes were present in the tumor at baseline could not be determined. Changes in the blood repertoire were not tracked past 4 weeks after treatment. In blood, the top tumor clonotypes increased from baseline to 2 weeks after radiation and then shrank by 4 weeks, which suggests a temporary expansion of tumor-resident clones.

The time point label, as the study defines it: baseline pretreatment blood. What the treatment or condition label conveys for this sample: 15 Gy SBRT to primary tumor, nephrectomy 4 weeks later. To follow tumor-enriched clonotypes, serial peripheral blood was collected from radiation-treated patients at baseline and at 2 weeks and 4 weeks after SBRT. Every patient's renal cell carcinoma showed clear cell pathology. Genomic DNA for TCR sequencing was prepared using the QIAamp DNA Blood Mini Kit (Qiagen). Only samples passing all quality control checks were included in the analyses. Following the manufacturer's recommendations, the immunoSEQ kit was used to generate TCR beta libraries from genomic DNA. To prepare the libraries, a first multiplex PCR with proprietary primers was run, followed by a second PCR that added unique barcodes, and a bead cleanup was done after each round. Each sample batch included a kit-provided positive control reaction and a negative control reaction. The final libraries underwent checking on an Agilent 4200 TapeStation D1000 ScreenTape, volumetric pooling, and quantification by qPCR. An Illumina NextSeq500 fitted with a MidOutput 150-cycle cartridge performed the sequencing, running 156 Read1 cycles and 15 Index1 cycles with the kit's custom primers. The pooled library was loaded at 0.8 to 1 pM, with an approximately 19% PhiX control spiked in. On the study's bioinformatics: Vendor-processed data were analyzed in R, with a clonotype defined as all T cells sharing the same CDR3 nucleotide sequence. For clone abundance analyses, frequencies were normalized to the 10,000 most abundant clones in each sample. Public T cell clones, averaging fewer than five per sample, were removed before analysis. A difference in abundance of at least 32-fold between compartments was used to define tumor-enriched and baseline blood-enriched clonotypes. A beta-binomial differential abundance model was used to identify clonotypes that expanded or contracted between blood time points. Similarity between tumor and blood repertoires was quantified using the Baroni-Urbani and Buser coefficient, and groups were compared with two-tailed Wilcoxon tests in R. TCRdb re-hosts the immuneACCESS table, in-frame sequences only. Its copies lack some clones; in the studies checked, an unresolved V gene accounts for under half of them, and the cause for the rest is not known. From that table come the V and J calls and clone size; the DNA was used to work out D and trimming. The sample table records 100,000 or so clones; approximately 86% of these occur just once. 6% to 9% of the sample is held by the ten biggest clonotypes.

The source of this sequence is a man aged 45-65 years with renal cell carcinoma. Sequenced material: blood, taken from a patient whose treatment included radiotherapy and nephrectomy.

The CDR3 corresponds to CASSAQGAGNTIYF. The sequence in DNA is TGTGCCAGCAGCGCTCAGGGGGCTGGAAACACCATATATTTT. Rearrangement joined TRBV9 to TRBJ1-3; the central 7 bases match TRBD1. Measured from the cysteine to the phenylalanine, the CDR3 is 14 residues long. The only DNA kept is the CDR3, 42 bases in frame from the first base. Looking up the germline V gene yields CDR1 SGDLS and CDR2 YYNGEE. The junction shows trimming of 3 bases on V and 2 bases on J, and the gene matches do not reach 2 bases of it.